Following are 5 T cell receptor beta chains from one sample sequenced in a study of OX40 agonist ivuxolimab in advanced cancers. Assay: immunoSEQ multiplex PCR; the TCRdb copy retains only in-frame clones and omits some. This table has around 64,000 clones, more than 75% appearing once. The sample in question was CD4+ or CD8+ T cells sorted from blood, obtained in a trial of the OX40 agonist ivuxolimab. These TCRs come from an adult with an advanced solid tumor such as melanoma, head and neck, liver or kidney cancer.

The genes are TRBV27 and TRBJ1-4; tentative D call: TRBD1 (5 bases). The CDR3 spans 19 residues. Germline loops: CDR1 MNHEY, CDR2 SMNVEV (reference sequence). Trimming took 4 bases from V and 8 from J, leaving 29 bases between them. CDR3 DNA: TGTGCCAGCAGTTCAAAAGGGGTACGGACGGGGATGGGACGAGAAAAACTGTTTTTT. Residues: CASSSKGVRTGMGREKLFF.

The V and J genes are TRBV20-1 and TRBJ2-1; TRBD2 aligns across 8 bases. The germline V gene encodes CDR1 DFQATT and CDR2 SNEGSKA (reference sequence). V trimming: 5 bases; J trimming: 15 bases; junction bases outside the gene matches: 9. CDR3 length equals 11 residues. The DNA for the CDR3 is TGCAGTGCTGGAAGCGGGAGAGGTCGGTTCTTC. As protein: CSAGSGRGRFF.

DNA for the CDR3: TGCGCCAGCAGCCAACAAGCCGGGACTAGCGGGGGAGCTAGCACAGATACGCAGTATTTT. Amino acid sequence: CASSQQAGTSGGASTDTQYF. V gene TRBV4-1 combines with J gene TRBJ2-3; 14 bases are a match to TRBD2. The V gene's germline CDR1 is MGHRA and CDR2 YSYEKL. J gave up 0 bases and V 2 bases, and 10 bases lay outside the gene matches. This CDR3 is 20 amino acids long.

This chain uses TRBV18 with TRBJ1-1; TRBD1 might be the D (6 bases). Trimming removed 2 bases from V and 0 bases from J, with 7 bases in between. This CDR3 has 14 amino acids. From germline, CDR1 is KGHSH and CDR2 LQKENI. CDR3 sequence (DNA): TGTGCCAGCTCACCAGACAGGTTGAACACTGAAGCTTTCTTT. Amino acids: CASSPDRLNTEAFF.

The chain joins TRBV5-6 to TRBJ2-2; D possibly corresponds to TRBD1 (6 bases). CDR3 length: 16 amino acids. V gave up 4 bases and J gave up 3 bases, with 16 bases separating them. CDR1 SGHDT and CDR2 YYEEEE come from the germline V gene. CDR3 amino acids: CASSGTQGQDTGELFF. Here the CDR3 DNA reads TGTGCCAGCAGCGGAACACAGGGTCAGGACACCGGGGAGCTGTTTTTT. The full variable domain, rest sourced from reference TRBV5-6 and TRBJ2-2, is DAGVTQSPTHLIKTRGQQVTLRCSPKSGHDTVSWYQQALGQGPQFIFQYYEEEERQRGNFPDRFSGHQFPNYSSELNVNALLLGDSALYLCASSGTQGQDTGELFFGEGSRLTVL.